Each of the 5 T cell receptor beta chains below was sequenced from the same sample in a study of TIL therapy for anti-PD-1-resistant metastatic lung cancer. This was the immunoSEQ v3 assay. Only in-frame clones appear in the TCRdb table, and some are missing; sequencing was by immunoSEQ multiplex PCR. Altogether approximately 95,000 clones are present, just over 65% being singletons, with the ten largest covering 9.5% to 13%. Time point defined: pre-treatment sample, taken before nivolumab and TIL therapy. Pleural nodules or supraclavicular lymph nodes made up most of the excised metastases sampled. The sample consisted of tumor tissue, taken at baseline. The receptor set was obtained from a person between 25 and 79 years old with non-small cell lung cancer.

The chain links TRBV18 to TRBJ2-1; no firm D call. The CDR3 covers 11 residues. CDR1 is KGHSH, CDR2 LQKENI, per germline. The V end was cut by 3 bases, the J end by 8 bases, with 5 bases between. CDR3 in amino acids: CASSPSDEQFF. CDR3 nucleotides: TGTGCCAGCTCACCGAGCGATGAGCAGTTCTTC.

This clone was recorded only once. The CDR3 region is CASSLNPQKLNEQFF. Here the CDR3 DNA reads TGTGCCAGCAGCTTAAATCCCCAGAAACTCAATGAGCAGTTCTTC. This chain connects TRBV7-2 to TRBJ2-1; D is unclear. CDR3 size: 15 residues. Germline CDR1 reads SGHTA; CDR2 reads FQGNSA. Trimming shortened V by 2 bases and J by 6 bases, and 14 bases separated the two germline ends.

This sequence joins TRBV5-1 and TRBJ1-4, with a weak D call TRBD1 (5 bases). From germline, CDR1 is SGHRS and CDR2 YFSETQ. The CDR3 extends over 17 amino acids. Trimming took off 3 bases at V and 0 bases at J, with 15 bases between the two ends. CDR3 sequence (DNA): TGCGCCAGCAGCTGGGGAGAGGGGCGAGCAACTAATGAAAAACTGTTTTTT. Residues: CASSWGEGRATNEKLFF.

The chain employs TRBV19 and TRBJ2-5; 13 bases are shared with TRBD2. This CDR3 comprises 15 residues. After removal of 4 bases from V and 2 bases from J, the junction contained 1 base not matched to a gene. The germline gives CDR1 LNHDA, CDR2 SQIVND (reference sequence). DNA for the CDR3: TGTGCCAGTAGTAGGACTAGCGGGGGTCAAGAGACCCAGTACTTC. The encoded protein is CASSRTSGGQETQYF.

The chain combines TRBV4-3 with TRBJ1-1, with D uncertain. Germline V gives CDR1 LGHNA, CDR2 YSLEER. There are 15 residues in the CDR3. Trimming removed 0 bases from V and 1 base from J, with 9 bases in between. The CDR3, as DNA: TGCGCCAGCAGCCAAGAGGAGACCTCGAACACTGAAGCTTTCTTT. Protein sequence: CASSQEETSNTEAFF.